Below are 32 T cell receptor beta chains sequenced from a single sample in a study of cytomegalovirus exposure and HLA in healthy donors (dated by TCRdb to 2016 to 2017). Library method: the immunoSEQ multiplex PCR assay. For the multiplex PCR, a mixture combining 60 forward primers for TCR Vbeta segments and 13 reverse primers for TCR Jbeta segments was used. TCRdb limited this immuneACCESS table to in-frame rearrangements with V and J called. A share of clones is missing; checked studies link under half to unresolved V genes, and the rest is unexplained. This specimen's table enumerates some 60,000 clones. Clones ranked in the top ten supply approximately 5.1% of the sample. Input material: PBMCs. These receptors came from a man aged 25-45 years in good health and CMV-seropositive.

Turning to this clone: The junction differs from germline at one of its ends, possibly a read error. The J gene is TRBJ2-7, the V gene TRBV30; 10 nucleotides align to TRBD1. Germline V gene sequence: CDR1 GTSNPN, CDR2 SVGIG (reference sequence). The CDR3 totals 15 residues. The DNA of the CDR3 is TGTGCCGGGAGGACACCGGGACAGGGGCCCTACGAGCAGTACTTC. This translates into CAGRTPGQGPYEQYF.

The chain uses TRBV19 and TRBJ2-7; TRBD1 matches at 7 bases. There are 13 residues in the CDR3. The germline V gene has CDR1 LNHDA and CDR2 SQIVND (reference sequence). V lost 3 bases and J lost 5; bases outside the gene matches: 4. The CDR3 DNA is TGTGCCAGTAGTATCCGTCAGGGGGACGAGCAGTACTTC. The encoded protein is CASSIRQGDEQYF.

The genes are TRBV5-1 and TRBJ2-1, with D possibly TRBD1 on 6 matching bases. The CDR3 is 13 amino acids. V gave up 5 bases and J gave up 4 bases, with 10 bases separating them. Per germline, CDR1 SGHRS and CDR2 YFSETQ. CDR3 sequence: CASRSDRYNEQFF. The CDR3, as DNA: TGCGCCAGCAGATCAGACAGGTACAATGAGCAGTTCTTC. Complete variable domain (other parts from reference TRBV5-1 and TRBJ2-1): KAGVTQTPRYLIKTRGQQVTLSCSPISGHRSVSWYQQTPGQGLQFLFEYFSETQRNKGNFPGRFSGRQFSNSRSEMNVSTLELGDSALYLCASRSDRYNEQFFGPGTRLTVL.

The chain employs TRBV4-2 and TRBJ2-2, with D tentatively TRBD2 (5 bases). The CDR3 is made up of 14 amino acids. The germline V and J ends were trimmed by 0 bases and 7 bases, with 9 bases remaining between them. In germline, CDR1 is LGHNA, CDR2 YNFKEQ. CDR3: CASSQDRGNGELFF. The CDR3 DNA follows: TGTGCCAGCAGCCAAGATCGGGGTAACGGGGAGCTGTTTTTT.

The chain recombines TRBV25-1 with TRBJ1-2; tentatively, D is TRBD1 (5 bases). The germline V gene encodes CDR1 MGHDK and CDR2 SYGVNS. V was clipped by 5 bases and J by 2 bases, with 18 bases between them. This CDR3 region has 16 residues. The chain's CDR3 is CASSPPRGNSNYGYTF. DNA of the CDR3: TGTGCCAGCAGTCCTCCCCGGGGGAACAGCAACTATGGCTACACCTTC.

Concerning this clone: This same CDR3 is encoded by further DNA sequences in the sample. The CDR3 loop is CAWKEPGFSYNSPLHF. The CDR3 DNA reads as TGTGCCTGGAAAGAGCCAGGGTTCTCCTATAATTCACCCCTCCACTTT. The rearrangement uses TRBV30 and TRBJ1-6, with D possibly being TRBD1 (5 bases). V lost 4 bases, J lost 0 bases, and 13 bases lay in between. The germline gives CDR1 GTSNPN, CDR2 SVGIG (reference sequence). There are 16 residues in the CDR3.

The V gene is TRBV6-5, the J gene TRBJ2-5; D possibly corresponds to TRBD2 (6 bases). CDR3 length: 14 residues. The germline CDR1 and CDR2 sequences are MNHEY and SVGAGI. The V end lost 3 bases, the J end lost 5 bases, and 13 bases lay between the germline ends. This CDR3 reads CASSYQSAGETQYF. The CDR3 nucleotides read TGTGCCAGCAGTTATCAATCAGCGGGCGAGACCCAGTACTTC.

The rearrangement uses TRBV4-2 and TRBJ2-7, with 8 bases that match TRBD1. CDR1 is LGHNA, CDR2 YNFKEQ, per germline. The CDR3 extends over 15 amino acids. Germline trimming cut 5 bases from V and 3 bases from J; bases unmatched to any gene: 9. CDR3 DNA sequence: TGTGCCAGCAGCGTTAACCCGGGACAGGACTACGAGCAGTACTTC. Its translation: CASSVNPGQDYEQYF.

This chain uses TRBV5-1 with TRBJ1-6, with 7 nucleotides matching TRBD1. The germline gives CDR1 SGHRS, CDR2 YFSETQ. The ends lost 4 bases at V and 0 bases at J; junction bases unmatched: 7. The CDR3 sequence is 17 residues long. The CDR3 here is CASSRGQLSSYNSPLHF. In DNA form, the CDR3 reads TGCGCCAGCAGCAGGGGACAGCTGAGCTCCTATAATTCACCCCTCCACTTT.

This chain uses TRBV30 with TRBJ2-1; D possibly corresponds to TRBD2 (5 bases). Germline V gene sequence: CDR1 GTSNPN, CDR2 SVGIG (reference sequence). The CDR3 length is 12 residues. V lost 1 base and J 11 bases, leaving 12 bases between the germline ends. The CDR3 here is CAWSGWEFKQFF. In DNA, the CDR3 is TGTGCCTGGAGTGGGTGGGAGTTTAAGCAGTTCTTC.

The DNA for the CDR3 is TGTGCCAGCAGCAATGGGCGGAACACTGAAGCTTTCTTT. This codes for CASSNGRNTEAFF. The chain couples TRBV4-2 to TRBJ1-1; unclear D gene. The CDR3 is 13 residues long. CDR1 and CDR2 from the germline V gene are LGHNA and YNFKEQ. The V end lost 5 bases, the J end lost 1 base, and 8 bases lay between the germline ends.

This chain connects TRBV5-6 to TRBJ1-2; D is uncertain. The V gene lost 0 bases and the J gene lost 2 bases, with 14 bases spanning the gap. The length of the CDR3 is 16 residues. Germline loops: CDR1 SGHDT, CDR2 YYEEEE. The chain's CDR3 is CASSLEEGGLNYGYTF. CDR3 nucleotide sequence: TGTGCCAGCAGCTTGGAAGAGGGCGGATTAAACTATGGCTACACCTTC.

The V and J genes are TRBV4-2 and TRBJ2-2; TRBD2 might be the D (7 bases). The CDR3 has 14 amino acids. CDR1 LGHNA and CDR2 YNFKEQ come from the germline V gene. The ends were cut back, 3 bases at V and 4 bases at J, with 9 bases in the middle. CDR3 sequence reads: CASSQGGGTGELFF. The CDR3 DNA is TGTGCCAGCAGCCAGGGAGGGGGCACCGGGGAGCTGTTTTTT.

The chain's CDR3 is CASSPASEVGQPQHF. CDR3 coding DNA: TGTGCCAGCTCACCAGCCAGTGAGGTTGGTCAGCCCCAGCATTTT. J is TRBJ1-5 and V is TRBV18; D not certain. Trimming removed 2 bases at V and 6 bases at J, with 14 bases between. Germline lookup yields CDR1 KGHSH and CDR2 LQKENI. The CDR3 extends over 15 amino acids.

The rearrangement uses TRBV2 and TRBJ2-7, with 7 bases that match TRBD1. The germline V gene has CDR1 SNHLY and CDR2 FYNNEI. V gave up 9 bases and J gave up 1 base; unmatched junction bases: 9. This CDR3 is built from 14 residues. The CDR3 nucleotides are TGTGCCAGACGACGGACAGGTCTTTCCTACGAGCAGTACTTC. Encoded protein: CARRRTGLSYEQYF.

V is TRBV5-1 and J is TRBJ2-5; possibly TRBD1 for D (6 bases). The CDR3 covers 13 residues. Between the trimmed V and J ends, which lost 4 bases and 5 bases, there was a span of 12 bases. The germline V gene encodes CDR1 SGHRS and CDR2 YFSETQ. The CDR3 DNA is TGCGCCAGCAGCATAGGACAGAGGGAGACCCAGTACTTC. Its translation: CASSIGQRETQYF.

The CDR3 DNA follows: TGTGCCAGCTCACCTTCCAGGGACAATCAGCCCCAGCATTTT. Its protein product is CASSPSRDNQPQHF. The rearrangement joins TRBV18 to TRBJ1-5; tentative D call: TRBD1 (5 bases). The CDR3 runs to 14 residues. The germline gives CDR1 KGHSH, CDR2 LQKENI. V gave up 3 bases and J gave up 3 bases, with 9 bases separating them.

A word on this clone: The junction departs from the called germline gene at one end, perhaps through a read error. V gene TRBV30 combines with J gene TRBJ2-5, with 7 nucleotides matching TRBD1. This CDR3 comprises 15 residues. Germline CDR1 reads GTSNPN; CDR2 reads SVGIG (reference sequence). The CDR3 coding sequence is TGTGCCGGGAGTGTTGTAGGGGGCTTAATAGAGACCCAGTACTTC. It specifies CAGSVVGGLIETQYF.

The CDR3 here is CAWSTQGYEQYF. The CDR3 DNA sequence: TGTGCCTGGAGTACCCAGGGGTACGAGCAGTACTTC. The chain is built from TRBV30 and TRBJ2-5; D is possibly TRBD1 (6 bases). Judging by the DNA end, TRBJ2-7 fits better; the J call may be wrong. CDR3 size: 12 residues. Germline V gene lookup returns CDR1 GTSNPN and CDR2 SVGIG (reference sequence).

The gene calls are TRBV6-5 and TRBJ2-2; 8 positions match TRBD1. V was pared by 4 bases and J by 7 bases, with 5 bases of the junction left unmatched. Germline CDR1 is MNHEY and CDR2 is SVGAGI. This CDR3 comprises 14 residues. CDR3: CASSSNRGNGELFF. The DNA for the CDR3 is TGTGCCAGCAGTTCTAACAGGGGGAACGGGGAGCTGTTTTTT.

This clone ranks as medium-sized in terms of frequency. CDR3 bases: TGTGCCATCAGTCCCGGGACAGGGGGCGCGGATTCACCCCTCCACTTT. This gives the protein CAISPGTGGADSPLHF. The chain joins TRBV10-3 to TRBJ1-6, with 12 bases identical to TRBD1. Trimming cost V 5 bases and J 8 bases; bases outside gene matches: 7. The CDR3 extends over 16 amino acids. Germline values: CDR1 ENHRY, CDR2 SYGVKD.

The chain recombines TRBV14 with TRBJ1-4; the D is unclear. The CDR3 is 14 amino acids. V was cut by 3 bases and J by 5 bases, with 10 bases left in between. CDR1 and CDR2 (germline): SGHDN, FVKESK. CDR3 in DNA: TGTGCCAGCAGCCAGCTTACAGCAAATGAAAAACTGTTTTTT. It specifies CASSQLTANEKLFF. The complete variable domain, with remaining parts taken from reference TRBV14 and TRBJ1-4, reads EAGVTQFPSHSVIEKGQTVTLRCDPISGHDNLYWYRRVMGKEIKFLLHFVKESKQDESGMPNNRFLAERTGGTYSTLKVQPAELEDSGVYFCASSQLTANEKLFFGSGTQLSVL.

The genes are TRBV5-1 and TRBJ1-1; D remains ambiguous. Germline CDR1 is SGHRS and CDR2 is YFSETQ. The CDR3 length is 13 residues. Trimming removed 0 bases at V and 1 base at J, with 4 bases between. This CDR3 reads CASSLERNTEAFF. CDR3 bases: TGCGCCAGCAGCTTGGAGAGGAACACTGAAGCTTTCTTT.

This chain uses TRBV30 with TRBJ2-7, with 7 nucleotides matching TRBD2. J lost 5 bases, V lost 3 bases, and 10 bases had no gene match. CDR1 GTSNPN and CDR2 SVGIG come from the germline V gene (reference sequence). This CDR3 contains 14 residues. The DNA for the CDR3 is TGTGCCTGGAGCCGGGGGAGCGGGAACAACGAGCAGTACTTC. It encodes CAWSRGSGNNEQYF.

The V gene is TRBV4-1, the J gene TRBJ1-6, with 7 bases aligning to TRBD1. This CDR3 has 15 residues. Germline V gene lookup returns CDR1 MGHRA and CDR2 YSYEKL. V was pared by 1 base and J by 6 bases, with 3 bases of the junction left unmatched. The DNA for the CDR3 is TGCGCCAGCAGCCAAGGACAGGGTCCTAATTCACCCCTCCACTTT. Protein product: CASSQGQGPNSPLHF.

CDR3 region: CASSPGLGATILGELFF. CDR3 DNA sequence: TGTGCCAGCTCACCGGGCCTGGGGGCTACGATCCTCGGGGAGCTGTTTTTT. The chain couples TRBV18 to TRBJ2-2, with a tentative D call TRBD1 (6 bases). The CDR3 has 17 amino acids. Germline CDR1 and CDR2: KGHSH and LQKENI. Trimming cost V 3 bases and J 7 bases, with 21 bases left between them.

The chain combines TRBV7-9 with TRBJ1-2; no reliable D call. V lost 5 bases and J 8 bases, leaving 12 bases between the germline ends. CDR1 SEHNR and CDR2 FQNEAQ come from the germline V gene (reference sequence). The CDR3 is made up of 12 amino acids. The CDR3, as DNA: TGTGCCAGCAGCGTCAGGCCCGACGGCTACACCTTC. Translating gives CASSVRPDGYTF.

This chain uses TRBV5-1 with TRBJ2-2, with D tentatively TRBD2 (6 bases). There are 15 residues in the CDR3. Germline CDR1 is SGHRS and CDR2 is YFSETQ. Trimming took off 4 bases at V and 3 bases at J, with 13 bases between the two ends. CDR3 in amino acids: CASSIEGLYTGELFF. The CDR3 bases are TGCGCCAGCAGCATCGAGGGACTTTACACCGGGGAGCTGTTTTTT.

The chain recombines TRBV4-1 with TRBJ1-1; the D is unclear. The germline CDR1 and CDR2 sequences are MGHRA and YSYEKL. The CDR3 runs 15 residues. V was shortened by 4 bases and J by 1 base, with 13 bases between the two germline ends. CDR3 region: CASSPGERWNTEAFF. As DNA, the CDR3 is TGCGCCAGCAGCCCAGGCGAAAGGTGGAACACTGAAGCTTTCTTT.

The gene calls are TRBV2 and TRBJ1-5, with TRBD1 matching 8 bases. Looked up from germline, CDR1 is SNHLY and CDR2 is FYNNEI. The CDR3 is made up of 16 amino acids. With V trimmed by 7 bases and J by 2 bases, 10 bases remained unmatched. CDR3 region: CASTDRENYRNQPQHF. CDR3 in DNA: TGTGCCAGCACGGACAGGGAAAATTATCGCAATCAGCCCCAGCATTTT.

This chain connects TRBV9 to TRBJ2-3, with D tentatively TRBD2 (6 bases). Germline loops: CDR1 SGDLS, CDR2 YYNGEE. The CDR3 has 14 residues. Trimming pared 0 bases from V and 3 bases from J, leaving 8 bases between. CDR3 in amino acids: CASSVAGVTDTQYF. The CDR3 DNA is TGTGCCAGCAGCGTAGCGGGGGTAACAGATACGCAGTATTTT.

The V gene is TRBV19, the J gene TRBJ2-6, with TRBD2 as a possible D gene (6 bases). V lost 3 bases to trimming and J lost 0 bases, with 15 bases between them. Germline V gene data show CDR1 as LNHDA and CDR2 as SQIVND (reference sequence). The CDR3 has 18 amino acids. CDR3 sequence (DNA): TGTGCCAGTAGTATTCTTTCGGGACTTCACTCTGGGGCCAACGTCCTGACTTTC. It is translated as CASSILSGLHSGANVLTF.